This T cell receptor (beta chain) was recorded in a study of human T cells and chemical hapten exposure. Whole-study context: TCR yield per sample varied, mainly due to pooled library volumes.

The study's findings and limits: TCRs at a frequency above 1 in 1000 stayed unchanged with DPC sensitization.

Total RNA was isolated from whole blood that had not been fractionated. Worth noting for this clonotype: Its cognate antigen is unknown.

Germline V gene sequence: CDR1 DFQATT, CDR2 SNEGSKA (reference sequence). The J segment lost 1 base and the V segment lost 6 bases, leaving 10 bases of the junction unmatched. CDR3 size: 15 residues. The library gave individual cDNA molecules unique molecular identifiers. TCRdb fed the 5' RACE reads into MiXCR, producing one record per CDR3 protein. The data hold fewer than 150,000 distinct CDR3 sequences, with approximately 20% observed a single time. The receptor comes from a human donor in good health. The V call is TRBV20-1, the J call TRBJ2-3; 7 bases align to TRBD2. The CDR3 protein is CSAGAREWGTDTQYF. CDR3 bases: TGCAGTGCAGGGGCGCGGGAGTGGGGCACAGATACGCAGTATTTT.